Here is one TCR beta chain with its context. The sample holds a few counts of this clone. Its cognate antigen has yet to be identified. No qualities accompany the bases; no much larger clone lies one base away. This sample is part of a study of OX40 agonist ivuxolimab in advanced cancers. Broadly, across the study: Ivuxolimab was an agonistic, fully human IgG2 monoclonal antibody directed against OX40 (CD134), a costimulatory receptor. Patients were allowed to have had prior anti-PD-1, anti-PD-L1 or anti-CTLA-4 therapy, and around 41% of the dose-escalation patients had previously received checkpoint inhibitors. Partial responses occurred in three dose-escalation patients, of whom one had hepatocellular carcinoma and two had cutaneous melanoma. The paper reports the monotherapy dose-escalation portion (N of about 54 patients) of the phase I ivuxolimab trial. Among the approximately 50 dose-escalation patients, around 19 had hepatocellular carcinoma, about 15 melanoma, 9 renal cell carcinoma and 9 head and neck cancer. Intravenous ivuxolimab was administered to patients every 2 weeks at six dose levels: 0.01, 0.1, 0.3, 1.5, 3 and 10 mg/kg. A male proportion of 82.7% and a mean age of around 60 years, ranging from about 23 to 90, were recorded for the dose-escalation cohort. The purpose of peripheral TCRbeta sequencing was to test whether ivuxolimab changed TCR sequence diversity and led to clonal T-cell expansion.

Genomic DNA was extracted from sorted cells for sequencing of the TCRbeta CDR3 region. TCRbeta CDR3 regions were sequenced using the immunoSEQ Assay. TCRdb mirrors the immuneACCESS table, restricted to in-frame sequences. Some clones are absent from its copies; in checked studies, under half trace to an unresolved V gene, and the reason for the others is unknown. In this sample the table shows fewer than 85,000 clones, 88% of which occur a single time. The ten largest clones take up around 0.8% of the sample. V is cut by 1 base and J by 4 bases, and the space between the germline ends is 10 bases. The germline V gene yields SGHAT for CDR1 and FQNNGV for CDR2. The CDR3 contains 14 residues, cysteine and phenylalanine counted. The retained sequence is limited to the CDR3, 42 bases, with the frame set at the first base. The trial excluded patients who had a history of autoimmune disease or who were on systemic immunosuppression. Peripheral blood for TCR sequencing was drawn from every dose cohort at baseline, at cycle 4 day 1 and at cycle 7 day 1. Samples came from an open-label, multicenter, first-in-human phase I dose-escalation trial of ivuxolimab. Adults with locally advanced or metastatic melanoma, renal cell carcinoma, hepatocellular carcinoma or head and neck squamous cell carcinoma were enrolled in the trial. Before TCR sequencing, CD4+ T cells and CD8+ T cells from peripheral blood were sorted into separate populations.

The investigation overall reported the following: After ivuxolimab, more expanded clones were found on average in CD8+ T cells than in CD4+ T cells. Which antigens the clonally expanded peripheral T cells were specific for was not determined. At doses of 0.1 to 3.0 mg/kg, clonal expansion of both CD4+ and CD8+ blood T cells was observed from baseline to week 6. Low levels of normalized T-cell clonal expansion were also shown by some nonresponding patients. Partial responders in the 0.1-3.0 mg/kg groups had among the lowest normalized peripheral clonal expansion, especially among CD8+ T cells.

The starting material was CD4+ or CD8+ T cells sorted from blood, obtained in a trial of the OX40 agonist ivuxolimab. This sequence was found in an adult with an advanced solid tumor such as melanoma, head and neck, liver or kidney cancer. The chain is encoded by TRBV11-2 joined to TRBJ2-5; the D gene assignment is ambiguous. The CDR3 corresponds to CASSLGGMGETQYF. The DNA reads TGTGCCAGCAGCTTAGGGGGAATGGGAGAGACCCAGTACTTC.